These 27 T cell receptor beta chains were all obtained from the same sample, sequenced in a study of blood T cell repertoires in COVID-19. Only in-frame clones appear in the TCRdb table, and some are missing; sequencing was by immunoSEQ multiplex PCR. The data contain nearly 80,000 clones, less than 90% of them singletons. Specimen: peripheral blood. These receptors all stem from a man between 60 and 75 years old with active or convalescent COVID-19.

V and J are TRBV3-1 (or the pseudogene TRBV3-2) and TRBJ2-7; the match to TRBD2 covers 8 bases. The junction had 5 bases not matched to a gene; V was cut back by 6 bases and J by 4 bases. The CDR3 has 13 residues. Per the germline V gene, CDR1 is LGHDT and CDR2 is YNNKEL (reference sequence). CDR3 region: CASRFGGGYEQYF. The CDR3 DNA sequence: TGTGCCAGCAGATTCGGGGGGGGGTACGAGCAGTACTTC.

The rearrangement joins TRBV3-1 (or the pseudogene TRBV3-2) to TRBJ1-1; possibly TRBD1 for D (6 bases). Germline-derived CDR1 and CDR2 are LGHDT and YNNKEL (reference sequence). Trimming stripped 4 bases from V and 13 bases from J, with 13 bases between. The CDR3 sequence is 11 residues long. The CDR3 region is CASSRAGEIFF. CDR3 nucleotide sequence: TGTGCCAGCAGCCGGGCAGGGGAGATTTTCTTT.

The rearrangement uses TRBV2 and TRBJ2-5, with TRBD2 identical over 8 bases. This CDR3 has 15 residues. In germline, CDR1 is SNHLY, CDR2 FYNNEI. The J segment lost 1 base and the V segment lost 6 bases, leaving 7 bases of the junction unmatched. This chain's CDR3 is CASRGGLAVQETQYF. Here the CDR3 DNA reads TGTGCCAGCAGGGGAGGACTAGCAGTCCAAGAGACCCAGTACTTC.

J is TRBJ1-6 and V is TRBV3-1 (or the pseudogene TRBV3-2); D may be TRBD1 (5 bases). V was cut by 3 bases and J by 10 bases, with 16 bases left in between. Germline CDR1 is LGHDT and CDR2 is YNNKEL (reference sequence). The CDR3 is made up of 15 amino acids. CDR3 protein: CASSQGWQGKSPLHF. In DNA, the CDR3 is TGTGCCAGCAGCCAGGGGTGGCAGGGCAAGTCACCCCTCCACTTT.

The chain carries TRBV27 and TRBJ2-3; 7 bases map to TRBD1. Germline assignment: CDR1 MNHEY and CDR2 SMNVEV (reference sequence). This CDR3 is built from 12 residues. After removal of 5 bases from V and 9 bases from J, the junction contained 5 bases not matched to a gene. The CDR3 protein is CASSARQGTQYF. CDR3 DNA: TGTGCCAGCAGTGCTCGACAGGGAACGCAGTATTTT.

CDR3 bases: TGTGCCAGCAGTGGTTCCCGGAGCTCTGGAAACACCATATATTTT. It is translated as CASSGSRSSGNTIYF. The genes are TRBV25-1 and TRBJ1-3; D is undetermined. Deletions cut 4 bases from V and 0 bases from J, with 10 bases between. The CDR3 covers 15 residues. Germline CDR1 is MGHDK and CDR2 is SYGVNS.

The chain joins TRBV2 to TRBJ1-5; no reliable D call. Germline V lookup: CDR1 SNHLY, CDR2 FYNNEI. The CDR3 runs 14 residues. Trimming cost V 2 bases and J 6 bases, with 11 bases left between them. The CDR3: CASSEKRSLQPQHF. Here the CDR3 DNA reads TGTGCCAGCAGTGAAAAGCGGTCGCTTCAGCCCCAGCATTTT.

This clone was counted between two and nine times. The V call is TRBV18, the J call TRBJ1-3; no reliable D call. The V gene's germline CDR1 is KGHSH and CDR2 LQKENI. The V and J ends lost 3 bases and 1 base respectively, with 16 bases between them. This CDR3 comprises 17 residues. CDR3 bases: TGTGCCAGCTCACCTTCCCCTACATTGACATCTGGAAACACCATATATTTT. As protein: CASSPSPTLTSGNTIYF.

The chain carries TRBV23-1 and TRBJ2-7, with 7 bases matching TRBD2. TRBV23-1 is known as an ORF, though its function is uncertain. J was trimmed by 4 bases and V by 6 bases; bases with no gene match: 18. The CDR3 extends over 17 amino acids. The CDR3, as DNA: TGCGCCAGCAGCCCTCTAGGGGAGGGACTGTCCTTATACGAGCAGTACTTC. As protein: CASSPLGEGLSLYEQYF.

This sequence joins TRBV4-1 and TRBJ2-4; possible D gene TRBD1, 6 bases. Looked up from germline, CDR1 is MGHRA and CDR2 is YSYEKL. The CDR3 loop spans 12 amino acids. V was cut by 1 base and J by 10 bases, with 8 bases left in between. The CDR3 sequence is CASSQARGIQYF. The CDR3 DNA sequence: TGCGCCAGCAGCCAAGCCAGGGGTATTCAGTACTTC.

This clone was seen many times. The CDR3, as DNA: TGCAGCGTTGATGCCAGGACAGGGGGCAATGAGCAGTTCTTC. It is translated as CSVDARTGGNEQFF. The chain links TRBV29-1 to TRBJ2-1, with 10 bases fitting TRBD1. J lost 6 bases, V lost 3 bases, and 5 bases had no gene match. The CDR3 loop spans 14 amino acids. Germline assignment: CDR1 SQVTM and CDR2 ANQGSEA.

The chain carries TRBV12-5 and TRBJ1-4; 11 bases match TRBD1. Trimming at V came to 4 bases and at J to 4 bases, leaving 5 bases not matched to a gene. In germline, CDR1 is LGHNT, CDR2 FRNRAP. The CDR3 has 16 amino acids. As DNA, the CDR3 is TGTGCTAGTGGTTCGGACAGGGGGCCAGTTAATGAAAAACTGTTTTTT. It encodes CASGSDRGPVNEKLFF.

The chain has TRBV19 and TRBJ2-2, with TRBD1 matching over 9 bases. The CDR3 extends over 15 amino acids. Trimming removed 6 bases from V and 5 bases from J; junction bases left unmatched: 7. Germline V gene lookup returns CDR1 LNHDA and CDR2 SQIVND (reference sequence). CDR3 amino acids: CASRRTGALTGELFF. Here the CDR3 DNA reads TGTGCCAGTAGACGGACAGGGGCTTTGACCGGGGAGCTGTTTTTT. The full variable domain, rest sourced from reference TRBV19 and TRBJ2-2, is DGGITQSPKYLFRKEGQNVTLSCEQNLNHDAMYWYRQDPGQGLRLIYYSQIVNDFQKGDIAEGYSVSREKKESFPLTVTSAQKNPTAFYLCASRRTGALTGELFFGEGSRLTVL.

V gene TRBV12-3 or TRBV12-4 combines with J gene TRBJ1-2; D unresolved. The V end was cut by 3 bases, the J end by 2 bases, with 7 bases between. This CDR3 has 13 amino acids. DNA of the CDR3: TGTGCCAGCAGTTTGGCAGGCAACTATGGCTACACCTTC. This encodes CASSLAGNYGYTF.

This chain uses TRBV3-1 (or the pseudogene TRBV3-2) with TRBJ1-4; possible D gene TRBD1, 6 bases. This CDR3 contains 13 residues. Trimming pared 10 bases from V and 4 bases from J, leaving 13 bases between. In germline, CDR1 is LGHDT, CDR2 YNNKEL (reference sequence). The DNA for the CDR3 is TGTGCCACCCCCTGGGACATTAATGAAAAACTGTTTTTT. It codes for CATPWDINEKLFF.

This chain uses TRBV9 with TRBJ1-1; 10 nucleotides align to TRBD1. After removal of 0 bases from V and 7 bases from J, the junction contained 6 bases not matched to a gene. This CDR3 is built from 15 residues. Germline V CDR1 and CDR2: SGDLS, YYNGEE. The CDR3 region has the DNA TGTGCCAGCAGCGTAGAGGGGACAGGGGTTGGTGAAGCTTTCTTT. As protein: CASSVEGTGVGEAFF.

The genes are TRBV5-1 and TRBJ2-1; the match to TRBD2 covers 11 bases. CDR1 is SGHRS and CDR2 is YFSETQ in the germline V gene. This CDR3 has 16 amino acids. V dropped 4 bases and J dropped 2; count of bases not matched to a gene: 5. In nucleotides, the CDR3 is TGCGCCAGCAGCAGGGGGACTAGCGGAACCTACAATGAGCAGTTCTTC. It specifies CASSRGTSGTYNEQFF.

The CDR3 nucleotides are TGTGCCAGCAGCTTACTCAAGACTAGCGGGGGCCAACAAGAGACCCAGTACTTC. Protein product: CASSLLKTSGGQQETQYF. The chain uses TRBV7-8 and TRBJ2-5; 12 nucleotides agree with TRBD2. Germline V lookup: CDR1 SGHVS, CDR2 FQNEAQ. Trimming cost V 2 bases and J 2 bases; bases outside gene matches: 9. The CDR3 loop spans 18 amino acids.

CDR3 coding DNA: TGTGCCAGTAGTATTGGTGGCCGACTCAATCAGCCCCAGCATTTT. It specifies CASSIGGRLNQPQHF. The chain has TRBV19 and TRBJ1-5; D is unresolved. The CDR3 length is 15 residues. Germline V gives CDR1 LNHDA, CDR2 SQIVND (reference sequence). With 3 bases removed from V and 3 bases from J, the gap between germline ends came to 12 bases.

This clone was seen a handful of times. This sequence joins TRBV27 and TRBJ1-2, with a weak D call TRBD1 (6 bases). The CDR3 contains 14 residues. V lost 4 bases, J lost 6 bases, and 15 bases lay in between. CDR1 and CDR2 from the germline V gene are MNHEY and SMNVEV (reference sequence). The CDR3: CASSSGVKVNGYTF. DNA of the CDR3: TGTGCCAGCAGTTCAGGGGTTAAAGTGAATGGCTACACCTTC.

This chain connects TRBV5-8 to TRBJ2-3; 7 bases align to TRBD2. The germline V gene has CDR1 SGHTS and CDR2 YDEGEE. J gave up 3 bases and V 7 bases, and 8 bases lay outside the gene matches. The CDR3 covers 14 residues. The CDR3 bases are TGTGCCAGCGCCCCAGCGGGGAATACAGATACGCAGTATTTT. Encoded protein: CASAPAGNTDTQYF.

The chain is built from TRBV10-3 and TRBJ2-2; the D gene is possibly TRBD2 (5 bases). From germline, CDR1 is ENHRY and CDR2 SYGVKD. The CDR3 totals 16 residues. V was pared by 4 bases and J by 5 bases, with 17 bases between. The CDR3 loop is CAISAETARRTGELFF. For the CDR3, the DNA is TGTGCCATCAGTGCGGAAACAGCCCGGAGGACCGGGGAGCTGTTTTTT.

This clone was found once. The chain joins TRBV19 to TRBJ1-1; TRBD1 matches 8 bases. V shed 5 bases, J shed 1 base, and the junction held 3 bases outside the gene matches. The CDR3 contains 14 residues. Germline V lookup: CDR1 LNHDA, CDR2 SQIVND (reference sequence). CDR3 nucleotides: TGTGCCAGTAGTCCAGGGACAGGGAACACTGAAGCTTTCTTT. Its protein is CASSPGTGNTEAFF.

The chain couples TRBV6-2 or TRBV6-3 to TRBJ1-2, with no clear D. The germline V gene encodes CDR1 MNHEY and CDR2 SVGEGT. CDR3 length: 11 amino acids. The V and J ends lost 4 bases and 6 bases respectively, with 6 bases between them. CDR3: CASSLLDGYTF. The CDR3, as DNA: TGTGCCAGCAGTTTGTTAGATGGCTACACCTTC.

The table lists this clone with a count of one. The junction departs from the called germline gene at one end, perhaps through a read error. The J gene is TRBJ2-5, the V gene TRBV7-7; D might be TRBD2 (6 bases). This CDR3 has 14 amino acids. Germline V CDR1 and CDR2: SSHAT, FNYEAQ (reference sequence). The CDR3 region is CASSPVFSGETQYF. DNA of the CDR3: TGTGCTAGCAGCCCGGTCTTCAGCGGGGAGACCCAGTACTTC.

The rearrangement links TRBV27 to TRBJ1-4, with a tentative D call TRBD1 (5 bases). V shed 2 bases and J shed 7 bases, with 14 bases lying between them. CDR1 is MNHEY and CDR2 is SMNVEV in the germline V gene (reference sequence). CDR3 length equals 15 residues. The CDR3 reads CASSLKGRGIEKLFF. In nucleotides, the CDR3 is TGTGCCAGCAGTTTAAAGGGGCGCGGGATTGAAAAACTGTTTTTT.

The chain has TRBV3-1 (or the pseudogene TRBV3-2) and TRBJ2-6; no firm D call. CDR1 LGHDT and CDR2 YNNKEL come from the germline V gene (reference sequence). V was pared by 5 bases and J by 1 base, with 9 bases between. There are 15 residues in the CDR3. Written as DNA, the CDR3 is TGTGCCAGCAGCGTAATGCGGTCTGGGGCCAACGTCCTGACTTTC. Its translation is CASSVMRSGANVLTF.